The 6 T cell receptor beta chains below all came from one sample that was sequenced in a study of blood T cell repertoires in COVID-19. Assay used: immunoSEQ multiplex PCR; TCRdb lists only in-frame clones, some missing. The sample contains around 160,000 clones, about 77% of which appear only once. Material: peripheral blood. The source is a woman aged 80 or over with acute or convalescent COVID-19.

This clone was observed once. V and J are TRBV20-1 and TRBJ1-1, with 7 bases identical to TRBD1. CDR1 and CDR2 (germline): DFQATT, SNEGSKA (reference sequence). This CDR3 spans 11 amino acids. CDR3 residues: CAGTANTEAFF. CDR3 in DNA: TGCGCCGGGACAGCGAACACTGAAGCTTTCTTT.

The rearrangement uses TRBV28 and TRBJ2-6, with 7 positions matching TRBD2. Unmatched junction bases numbered 7, after V lost 8 bases and J lost 3 bases. CDR3 length equals 15 residues. Per the germline V gene, CDR1 is MDHEN and CDR2 is SYDVKM. The chain's CDR3 is CASYQGGVGANVLTF. In DNA form, the CDR3 reads TGTGCCAGCTACCAGGGAGGGGTTGGGGCCAACGTCCTGACTTTC.

J is TRBJ2-1 and V is TRBV9; 7 positions agree with TRBD2. Unmatched junction bases numbered 6, after V lost 0 bases and J lost 6 bases. The CDR3 loop spans 15 amino acids. Germline V gene lookup returns CDR1 SGDLS and CDR2 YYNGEE. The CDR3 region has the DNA TGTGCCAGCAGCGTAGGGGCGGGAGAAGGCAATGAGCAGTTCTTC. This encodes CASSVGAGEGNEQFF.

The chain employs TRBV28 and TRBJ2-3; TRBD2 matches 8 bases. The CDR3 is 13 residues long. The junction had 4 bases not matched to a gene; V was cut back by 6 bases and J by 5 bases. Germline loops: CDR1 MDHEN, CDR2 SYDVKM. In DNA, the CDR3 is TGTGCCAGCAGCGGGACTAGTCGAGATACGCAGTATTTT. It yields the protein CASSGTSRDTQYF. Supplemented by reference TRBV28 and TRBJ2-3, the full variable domain reads DVKVTQSSRYLVKRTGEKVFLECVQDMDHENMFWYRQDPGLGLRLIYFSYDVKMKEKGDIPEGYSVSREKKERFSLILESASTNQTSMYLCASSGTSRDTQYFGPGTRLTVL.

The V gene is TRBV14, the J gene TRBJ1-3; D call uncertain. The germline CDR1 and CDR2 sequences are SGHDN and FVKESK. The CDR3 is 14 residues long. Deletions cut 4 bases from V and 4 bases from J, with 11 bases between. CDR3 sequence reads: CASSREGVGNTIYF. The CDR3 DNA reads as TGTGCCAGCAGCCGAGAGGGAGTGGGAAACACCATATATTTT.

The rearrangement uses TRBV30 and TRBJ2-1; 8 bases are shared with TRBD1. Germline-derived CDR1 and CDR2 are GTSNPN and SVGIG (reference sequence). Losses at the gene ends were 7 bases for V and 6 bases for J; bases not matched to a gene: 17. There are 16 residues in the CDR3. The CDR3 reads CASTIQGAAAFNEQFF. DNA of the CDR3: TGTGCCTCCACTATCCAGGGGGCGGCCGCCTTCAATGAGCAGTTCTTC. The full variable domain, its missing parts supplied by reference TRBV30 and TRBJ2-1, is SQTIHQWPATLVQPVGSPLSLECTVEGTSNPNLYWYRQAAGRGLQLLFYSVGIGQISSEVPQNLSASRPQDRQFILSSKKLLLSDSGFYLCASTIQGAAAFNEQFFGPGTRLTVL.